Following are 13 T cell receptor beta chains from one sample sequenced in a study of T cells in Graves' hyperthyroidism and ophthalmopathy. Amplified TCR beta CDR3 regions came from RNA transcripts. TCR CDR3 underwent first-round RT-PCR with the HTBI primer set. TCRdb passed the multiplex PCR reads through MiXCR, listing each CDR3 protein once. Among a few hundred thousand distinct CDR3 sequences, roughly 15% were seen once, and the ten largest hold roughly a sixth. Sequencing used blood. These receptors originate from a woman aged 18 to 35 with Graves' ophthalmopathy.

The chain combines TRBV5-4 with TRBJ2-1, with 9 positions matching TRBD2. CDR3 size: 17 residues. Germline V lookup: CDR1 SGHNT, CDR2 YYREEE (reference sequence). With 2 bases clipped from V and 0 bases from J, the junction kept 6 bases outside the gene matches. The CDR3 bases are TGTGCCAGCAGCTTTCCCCTAGCGGGGAGCTCCTACAATGAGCAGTTCTTC. Amino acid sequence: CASSFPLAGSSYNEQFF.

This clonotype occurred a few times. This sequence joins TRBV6-4 and TRBJ2-3; possibly TRBD1 for D (5 bases). CDR3 length equals 14 residues. V was trimmed by 0 bases and J by 5 bases, leaving 9 bases between them. CDR1 is MRHNA, CDR2 SNTAGT, per germline. The CDR3 sequence: CASSDSQGRDTQYF. CDR3 bases: TGTGCCAGCAGTGACTCCCAGGGCCGAGATACGCAGTATTTT.

This chain uses TRBV6-1 with TRBJ2-2, with 8 bases matching TRBD1. Trimming took 6 bases from V and 5 from J; bases not matched to a gene: 5. Germline CDR1 MNHNS, CDR2 SASEGT. The CDR3 is 14 amino acids. The CDR3 bases are TGTGCCAGCAGGGGGACAGGAGAAACCGGGGAGCTGTTTTTT. It codes for CASRGTGETGELFF.

Remarks on this clonotype: This clone may be a read error of a much larger clone one base away. The rearrangement joins TRBV7-9 to TRBJ2-3; tentatively, D is TRBD1 (6 bases). This CDR3 spans 15 amino acids. Germline V gene lookup returns CDR1 SEHNR and CDR2 FQNEAQ (reference sequence). The V end was cut by 1 base, the J end by 2 bases, with 10 bases between. DNA for the CDR3: TGTGCCAGCAGCTTAGGGGACACACTCACAGATACGCAGTATTTT. This translates into CASSLGDTLTDTQYF. Looking up the rest from reference TRBV7-9 and TRBJ2-3 gives the full variable domain: DTGVSQNPRHKITKRGQNVTFRCDPISEHNRLYWYRQTLGQGPEFLTYFQNEAQLEKSRLLSDRFSAERPKGSFSTLEIQRTEQGDSAMYLCASSLGDTLTDTQYFGPGTRLTVL.

As regards this clonotype: The junction differs from germline at one of its ends, possibly a read error. This sequence joins TRBV4-1 and TRBJ1-1; 8 bases align to TRBD1. The CDR3 covers 14 residues. Germline assignment: CDR1 MGHRA and CDR2 YSYEKL. The CDR3 sequence is CASNQQGVNTEAFF. In DNA form, the CDR3 reads TGCGCCAGCAACCAACAGGGGGTGAACACTGAAGCTTTCTTT.

The rearrangement joins TRBV20-1 to TRBJ2-2, with D possibly TRBD1 on 6 matching bases. V was shortened by 6 bases and J by 3 bases, with 8 bases between the two germline ends. There are 12 residues in the CDR3. The germline gives CDR1 DFQATT, CDR2 SNEGSKA (reference sequence). CDR3 nucleotides: TGCAGTGCAACAGGGTACACCGGGGAGCTGTTTTTT. Translation: CSATGYTGELFF.

Turning to this clonotype: A far larger clone is just one base off, so this is likely a read error. CDR3 residues: CASSFYSYEQFF. Written as DNA, the CDR3 is TGTGCCAGCAGCTTTTATTCCTACGAGCAGTTCTTC. This chain connects TRBV13 to TRBJ2-7; D remains unclear. The J call may be faulty, since TRBJ2-1 better matches the DNA end. The CDR3 is made up of 12 amino acids. CDR1 and CDR2 from the germline V gene are PRHDT and FYEKMQ (reference sequence).

This clonotype came up a few times. V is TRBV20-1 and J is TRBJ1-4; TRBD1 matches at 8 bases. Per the germline V gene, CDR1 is DFQATT and CDR2 is SNEGSKA (reference sequence). The CDR3 has 14 residues. With V trimmed by 6 bases and J by 7 bases, 10 bases remained unmatched. The CDR3: CSANRDRGGEKLFF. CDR3 DNA: TGCAGTGCCAACCGAGACAGGGGTGGTGAAAAACTGTTTTTT.

This clonotype was detected many times. The chain links TRBV27 to TRBJ2-2; no clear D. CDR3 length: 14 amino acids. V lost 1 base and J 1 base, leaving 4 bases between the germline ends. Germline CDR1 is MNHEY and CDR2 is SMNVEV (reference sequence). The CDR3 nucleotides are TGTGCCAGCAGTTTATTGCTGAACACCGGGGAGCTGTTTTTT. Translated: CASSLLLNTGELFF.

A few counts support this clonotype. The chain's CDR3 is CASSEVGVAGGTETQYF. DNA for the CDR3: TGTGCCAGCAGTGAAGTCGGTGTAGCGGGAGGCACAGAGACCCAGTACTTC. This chain connects TRBV6-1 to TRBJ2-5; TRBD2 matches at 10 bases. Germline CDR1 MNHNS, CDR2 SASEGT. The CDR3 is 17 residues long. J lost 4 bases, V lost 1 base, and 9 bases had no gene match.

Ten or more counts support this clonotype. J is TRBJ2-3 and V is TRBV7-2, with a weak D call TRBD1 (6 bases). CDR1 and CDR2 from the germline V gene are SGHTA and FQGNSA. V gave up 8 bases and J gave up 3 bases, with 12 bases separating them. The CDR3 is 13 amino acids. In DNA, the CDR3 is TGTGCCAGCGGGGGCGGCGGAACAGATACGCAGTATTTT. It yields the protein CASGGGGTDTQYF.

This clonotype was counted ten times or more. V is TRBV5-1 and J is TRBJ2-7; D might be TRBD1 (6 bases). The CDR3 runs to 16 residues. The germline V and J ends were trimmed by 1 base and 0 bases, with 14 bases remaining between them. CDR1 and CDR2 (germline): SGHRS, YFSETQ. As DNA, the CDR3 is TGCGCCAGCAGCTTGTTCGAGACAGGCAACTCCTACGAGCAGTACTTC. Residues: CASSLFETGNSYEQYF.

This clonotype came up a few times. This chain uses TRBV4-1 with TRBJ2-5, with D perhaps assigned TRBD1 or TRBD2 (5 bases each). The V end was cut by 1 base, the J end by 1 base, with 16 bases between. From germline, CDR1 is MGHRA and CDR2 YSYEKL. This CDR3 has 17 residues. The CDR3 DNA is TGCGCCAGCAGCCAAGTTTTGGCAGGGACCTCCCAAGAGACCCAGTACTTC. It is translated as CASSQVLAGTSQETQYF.